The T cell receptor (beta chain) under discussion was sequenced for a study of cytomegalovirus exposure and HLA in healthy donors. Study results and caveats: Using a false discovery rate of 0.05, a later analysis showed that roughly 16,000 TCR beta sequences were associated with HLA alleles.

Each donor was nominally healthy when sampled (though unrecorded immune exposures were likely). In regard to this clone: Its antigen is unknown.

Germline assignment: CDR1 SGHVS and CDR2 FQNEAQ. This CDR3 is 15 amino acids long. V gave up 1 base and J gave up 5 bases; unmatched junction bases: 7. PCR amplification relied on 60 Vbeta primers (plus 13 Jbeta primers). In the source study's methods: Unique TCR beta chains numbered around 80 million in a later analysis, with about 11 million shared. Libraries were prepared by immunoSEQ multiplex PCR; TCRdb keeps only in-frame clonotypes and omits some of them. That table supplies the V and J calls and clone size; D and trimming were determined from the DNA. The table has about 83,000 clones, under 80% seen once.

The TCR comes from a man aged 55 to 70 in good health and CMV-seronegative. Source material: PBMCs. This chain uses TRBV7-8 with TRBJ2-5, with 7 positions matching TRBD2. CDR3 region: CASSLDVLAAETQYF. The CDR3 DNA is TGTGCCAGCAGCTTAGATGTGCTAGCGGCGGAGACCCAGTACTTC.